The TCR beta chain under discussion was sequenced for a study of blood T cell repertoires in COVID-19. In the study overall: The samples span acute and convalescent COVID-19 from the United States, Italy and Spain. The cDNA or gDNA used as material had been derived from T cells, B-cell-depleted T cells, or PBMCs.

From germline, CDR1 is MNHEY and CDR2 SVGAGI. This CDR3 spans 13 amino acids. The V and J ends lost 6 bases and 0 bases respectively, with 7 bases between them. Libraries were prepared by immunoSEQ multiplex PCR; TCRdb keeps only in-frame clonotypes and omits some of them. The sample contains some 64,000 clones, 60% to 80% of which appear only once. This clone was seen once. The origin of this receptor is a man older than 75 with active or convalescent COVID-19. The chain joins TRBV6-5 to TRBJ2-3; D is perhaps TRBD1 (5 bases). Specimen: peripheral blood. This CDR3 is CASRQVSTDTQYF. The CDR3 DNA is TGTGCCAGCAGACAGGTTAGCACAGATACGCAGTATTTT.